The source of this T cell receptor beta chain is a study of breast tumors, draining lymph nodes, adjacent tissues. Breast cancer patients provided tissue from their axillary draining lymph nodes. V was cut by 1 base and J by 1 base, with 7 bases left in between. CDR3 length equals 14 residues. Germline V gene data show CDR1 as SGHVS and CDR2 as FQNEAQ. Note on this clonotype: Its antigen is not identified.

Overall study results and limits: Tumor repertoires ranked between lymph nodes and nontumor tissue in diversity, with V and J gene preferences. The data were judged consistent with most tumor T cells coming from lymph node and expanding in tumor. Tumor T cell lymph node origin was a supported hypothesis, not proven.

TCRdb passed the multiplex PCR reads through MiXCR, listing each CDR3 protein once. This table has 150,000 to 200,000 distinct CDR3 sequences, roughly a third appearing once. The chain is built from TRBV7-8 and TRBJ1-1; D gene uncertain. Sequenced: axillary lymph node tissue. This clonotype was obtained from a female donor with breast cancer. Some clones in this sample may be carry-over from other donors' samples. CDR3 amino acids: CASSLVRENTEAFF. The CDR3 nucleotides are TGTGCCAGCAGCTTAGTAAGGGAGAACACTGAAGCTTTCTTT.